Shown below are 21 T cell receptor beta chains from a single sample sequenced in a study of shared clonotypes between healthy human individuals (TCRdb year 2020). Library preparation used the immunoSEQ multiplex PCR assay. TCRdb re-hosts the immuneACCESS table, in-frame sequences only. Its copies lack some clones; in the studies checked, an unresolved V gene accounts for under half of them, and the cause for the rest is not known. Across this sample there are about 2,500,000 clones, with approximately 90% seen only once. 0.13% to 0.15% of the sample lies in the top ten. The specimen was naive CD4+ T cells sorted from blood. The sample's cell subset or site label is to be understood as: CD45RA+ positively selected. All receptors come from a man aged 18 to 30 in good health.

The rearrangement links TRBV21-1 to TRBJ1-2; no check of the table's D call, TRBD1, against the DNA was made. TRBV21-1 counts as a pseudogene. CDR3 length equals 15 residues. The CDR3 coding sequence is TGTGCCAGCACCTCTGGGGCAGGGGGGCTCTATGGCTACACCTTC. Translation gives CASTSGAGGLYGYTF.

This chain links TRBV9 with TRBJ1-4, with D perhaps matching TRBD1 (5 bases). The CDR3 totals 15 residues. Trimming left V 3 bases short and J 8 bases short, with 17 bases between. The V gene's germline CDR1 is SGDLS and CDR2 YYNGEE. CDR3: CASSAGVAQREKLFF. The DNA for the CDR3 is TGTGCCAGCAGCGCGGGGGTCGCTCAGCGGGAAAAACTGTTTTTT.

The rearrangement joins TRBV5-6 to TRBJ2-1, with a weak D call TRBD2 (5 bases). Trimming took 4 bases from V and 2 from J, leaving 16 bases between them. In germline, CDR1 is SGHDT, CDR2 YYEEEE. There are 16 residues in the CDR3. The CDR3 reads CASSPLAKQPYNEQFF. The CDR3 bases are TGTGCCAGCAGCCCATTAGCGAAACAGCCCTACAATGAGCAGTTCTTC. The complete variable domain, with remaining parts taken from reference TRBV5-6 and TRBJ2-1, reads DAGVTQSPTHLIKTRGQQVTLRCSPKSGHDTVSWYQQALGQGPQFIFQYYEEEERQRGNFPDRFSGHQFPNYSSELNVNALLLGDSALYLCASSPLAKQPYNEQFFGPGTRLTVL.

This rearrangement joins TRBV6-5 to TRBJ1-2; D not resolved. This CDR3 has 14 residues. V was trimmed by 6 bases and J by 2 bases, leaving 13 bases between them. Germline values: CDR1 MNHEY, CDR2 SVGAGI. In DNA, the CDR3 is TGTGCCAGCAGGGGGTTTAAATCGAACTATGGCTACACCTTC. Amino acid sequence: CASRGFKSNYGYTF.

The CDR3, as DNA: TGCGCCAGCAGCCCAGCAGAGGAGGCGTACACCATATATTTT. Translation gives CASSPAEEAYTIYF. The chain recombines TRBV4-1 with TRBJ1-3; D is undetermined. The length of the CDR3 is 14 residues. V lost 4 bases to trimming and J lost 8 bases, with 15 bases between them. Germline CDR1 is MGHRA and CDR2 is YSYEKL.

The chain recombines TRBV18 with TRBJ2-2; TRBD1 aligns across 8 bases. V was clipped by 3 bases and J by 4 bases; unmatched bases: 1. The CDR3 covers 14 residues. Germline CDR1 reads KGHSH; CDR2 reads LQKENI. CDR3 coding DNA: TGTGCCAGCTCACCCCAGGGGGCCACCGGGGAGCTGTTTTTT. It is translated as CASSPQGATGELFF.

The rearrangement links TRBV6-1 to TRBJ1-2; 7 positions match TRBD1. Germline CDR1 is MNHNS and CDR2 is SASEGT. The CDR3 is made up of 14 amino acids. V shed 1 base and J 4 bases; nucleotides not matched to a gene: 3. The CDR3 DNA is TGTGCCAGCAGTGAAGTACAGGGGAGCTATGGCTACACCTTC. Protein sequence: CASSEVQGSYGYTF.

The chain has TRBV11-2 and TRBJ2-6; D is perhaps TRBD2 (5 bases). CDR3 length: 16 residues. The V gene lost 5 bases and the J gene lost 3 bases, with 14 bases spanning the gap. Germline lookup yields CDR1 SGHAT and CDR2 FQNNGV. The DNA of the CDR3 is TGTGCCAGCAGCCCGGCGGGTTTAGGTGGGGCCAACGTCCTGACTTTC. It specifies CASSPAGLGGANVLTF.

This chain connects TRBV4-3 to TRBJ2-1; 11 bases line up with TRBD2. Germline V gives CDR1 LGHNA, CDR2 YSLEER. The CDR3 is made up of 17 amino acids. The trim removed 2 bases at V and 4 bases at J, leaving 7 bases unmatched. CDR3: CASSQWATSGIYNEQFF. The CDR3 nucleotides read TGCGCCAGCAGCCAATGGGCGACTAGCGGGATTTACAATGAGCAGTTCTTC.

This sequence joins TRBV9 and TRBJ2-1; D may match TRBD1 or TRBD2 (5 bases each). V was clipped by 0 bases and J by 6 bases, with 13 bases between them. CDR3 length: 15 residues. The germline V gene has CDR1 SGDLS and CDR2 YYNGEE. As DNA, the CDR3 is TGTGCCAGCAGCGTAGTTGGGACCTCGGCCAATGAGCAGTTCTTC. Its protein product is CASSVVGTSANEQFF.

The CDR3 DNA follows: TGTGCCAGCAGTGAAGCCCCGCTTGGGGCCAACGTCCTGACTTTC. Amino acid sequence: CASSEAPLGANVLTF. This rearrangement joins TRBV2 to TRBJ2-6; no reliable D call. V lost 0 bases to trimming and J lost 3 bases, with 6 bases between them. The CDR3 covers 15 residues. Germline V CDR1 and CDR2: SNHLY, FYNNEI.

This clone was observed a few times. Other nucleotide sequences in the sample specify the same CDR3. The chain recombines TRBV5-1 with TRBJ2-7; the D is unclear. Per the germline V gene, CDR1 is SGHRS and CDR2 is YFSETQ. Trimming took off 3 bases at V and 0 bases at J, with 4 bases between the two ends. The CDR3 consists of 12 residues. CDR3 DNA: TGCGCCAGCAGCTCTAACTCCTACGAGCAGTACTTC. Amino acid sequence: CASSSNSYEQYF.

The rearrangement joins TRBV28 to TRBJ1-2, with unresolved D. The CDR3 consists of 13 residues. Germline V gives CDR1 MDHEN, CDR2 SYDVKM. With 10 bases removed from V and 2 bases from J, the gap between germline ends came to 14 bases. This CDR3 reads CATQSGLNYGYTF. For the CDR3, the DNA is TGTGCCACCCAATCGGGCCTCAACTATGGCTACACCTTC.

This clone was seen only once. The gene calls are TRBV11-2 and TRBJ1-6; D is undetermined. CDR1 and CDR2 from the germline V gene are SGHAT and FQNNGV. V was clipped by 5 bases and J by 9 bases, with 14 bases between them. This CDR3 has 14 amino acids. The CDR3: CASSLGATGSPLHF. The CDR3 DNA sequence: TGTGCCAGCAGCCTTGGCGCCACGGGTTCACCCCTCCACTTT. Combining the CDR3 with reference TRBV11-2 and TRBJ1-6 gives the whole variable domain EAGVAQSPRYKIIEKRQSVAFWCNPISGHATLYWYQQILGQGPKLLIQFQNNGVVDDSQLPKDRFSAERLKGVDSTLKIQPAKLEDSAVYLCASSLGATGSPLHFGNGTRLTVT.

V usage is TRBV28 and J usage is TRBJ1-1; unclear D gene. Trimming left V 4 bases short and J 2 bases short, with 14 bases between. Germline V gene sequence: CDR1 MDHEN, CDR2 SYDVKM. The CDR3 runs 15 residues. CDR3 nucleotide sequence: TGTGCCAGCAGTTCCTTCCGTTGGGGTAACACTGAAGCTTTCTTT. It codes for CASSSFRWGNTEAFF.

The chain's CDR3 is CASSSNFVRGSGANVLTF. In DNA, the CDR3 is TGTGCCAGCAGCTCAAACTTTGTCAGGGGTTCTGGGGCCAACGTCCTGACTTTC. The chain recombines TRBV7-9 with TRBJ2-6, with TRBD1 as a possible D gene (6 bases). CDR3 size: 18 residues. Germline CDR1 reads SEHNR; CDR2 reads FQNEAQ (reference sequence). The ends were cut back, 4 bases at V and 1 base at J, with 17 bases in the middle.

The chain uses TRBV6-6 and TRBJ1-2; 8 bases line up with TRBD1. The CDR3 spans 13 residues. Trimming at V came to 6 bases and at J to 4 bases, leaving 4 bases not matched to a gene. The germline CDR1 and CDR2 sequences are MNHNY and SVGAGI (reference sequence). CDR3 nucleotides: TGTGCCAGCAGCAGGGGGCTTGGCTATGGCTACACCTTC. Translating it yields CASSRGLGYGYTF.

The chain employs TRBV27 and TRBJ2-1; D not certain. Germline V gene data show CDR1 as MNHEY and CDR2 as SMNVEV (reference sequence). Trimming took 8 bases from V and 3 from J, leaving 5 bases between them. The CDR3 consists of 11 residues. The CDR3 protein is CASGLYNEQFF. The CDR3 bases are TGTGCCAGCGGGCTCTACAATGAGCAGTTCTTC.

The gene calls are TRBV6-1 and TRBJ1-1, with D possibly matching TRBD1 (5 bases). This CDR3 region has 15 residues. CDR1 and CDR2 (germline): MNHNS, SASEGT. With 7 bases removed from V and 4 bases from J, the gap between germline ends came to 19 bases. The CDR3 DNA is TGTGCCAGCACTAAATCTTTGGGGGATCTCACTGAAGCTTTCTTT. The encoded protein is CASTKSLGDLTEAFF.

The chain is built from TRBV5-1 and TRBJ2-5; D not resolved. Per germline, CDR1 SGHRS and CDR2 YFSETQ. V lost 4 bases to trimming and J lost 2 bases, with 12 bases between them. The CDR3 spans 14 residues. The CDR3 loop reads CASSTGPIQETQYF. DNA of the CDR3: TGCGCCAGCAGCACCGGACCGATACAAGAGACCCAGTACTTC.

This clone was seen once. An end of the junction does not agree with germline; a read error may underlie this. This chain links TRBV7-7 with TRBJ2-3, with unresolved D. The CDR3 runs to 13 residues. The germline V gene encodes CDR1 SSHAT and CDR2 FNYEAQ (reference sequence). CDR3 nucleotide sequence: TGTGCTAGCAGCTTATCGTACCCAGATACGCAGTATTTT. Protein: CASSLSYPDTQYF.